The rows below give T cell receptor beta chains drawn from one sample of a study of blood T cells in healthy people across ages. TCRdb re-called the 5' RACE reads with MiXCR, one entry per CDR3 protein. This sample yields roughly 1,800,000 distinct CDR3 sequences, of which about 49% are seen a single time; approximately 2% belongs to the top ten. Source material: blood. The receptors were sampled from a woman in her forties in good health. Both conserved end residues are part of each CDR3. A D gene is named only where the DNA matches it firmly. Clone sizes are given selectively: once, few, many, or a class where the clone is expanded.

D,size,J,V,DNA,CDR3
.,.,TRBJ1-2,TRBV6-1,TGTGCCAGCAGCACGCTTACAGGCCGTAGAATCTATGGCTACACCTTC,CASSTLTGRRIYGYTF
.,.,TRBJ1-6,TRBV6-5,TGTGCCAGCAGACGTCGACCTATCCTTTCACCCCTCCACTTT,CASRRRPILSPLHF
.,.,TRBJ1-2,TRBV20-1,TGCAGTGCTAGCGACGGTGGCTACACCTTC,CSASDGGYTF
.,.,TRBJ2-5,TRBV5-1,TGCGCCAGCAAGGGGCGCTCGCAAGAGACCCAGTACTTC,CASKGRSQETQYF
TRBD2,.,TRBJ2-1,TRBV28,TGTGCCAGCAGTTCCGTAGCGGGGGGGGACAATGAGCAGTTCTTC,CASSSVAGGDNEQFF
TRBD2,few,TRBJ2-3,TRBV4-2,TGTGCCAGCAGCCAAGATCCCCTAGCGGGGTCAGATACGCAGTATTTT,CASSQDPLAGSDTQYF
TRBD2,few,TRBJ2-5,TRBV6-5,TGTGCCAGCAGTTACACTAGCGGGGGGACAAAAGAGACCCAGTACTTC,CASSYTSGGTKETQYF
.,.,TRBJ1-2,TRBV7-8,TGTGCCAGCAGCTTATGGGAGATTAGAACTATGGGCTACACCTTC,CASSLWEIRTMGYTF
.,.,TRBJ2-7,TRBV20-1,TGCAGTGCTCTTAAGCCAGGGGCGGGGGTCCGCTCCTACGAGCAGTACTTC,CSALKPGAGVRSYEQYF
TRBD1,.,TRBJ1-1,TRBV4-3,TGCGCCAGCAGCCAAGCCCCAGACAGGGGAGATGAAGCTTTCTTT,CASSQAPDRGDEAFF
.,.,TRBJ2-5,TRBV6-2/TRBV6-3,TGTGCCAGCAGTTACTCCGGGACTCGCTCCTACAATGAGCAGTACTTC,CASSYSGTRSYNEQYF
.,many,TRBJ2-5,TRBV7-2,TGTGCCAGCAGCCCGACTCGAGCACAAGAGACCCAGTACTTC,CASSPTRAQETQYF
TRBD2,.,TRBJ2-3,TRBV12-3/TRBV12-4,TGTGCCAGCGGGCTAGCGGGGTATAGCACAGATACGCAGTATTTT,CASGLAGYSTDTQYF
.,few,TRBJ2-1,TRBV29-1,TGCAGCATAACGGTTGCCTACAATGAGCAGTTCTTC,CSITVAYNEQFF
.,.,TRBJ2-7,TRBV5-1,TGCGCCAGCAGACCGCGGGACGGCTCCTACGAGCAGTACTTC,CASRPRDGSYEQYF
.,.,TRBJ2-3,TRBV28,TGTGCCAGCAGGACCACTGGCGGGAACACAGATACGCAGTATTTT,CASRTTGGNTDTQYF
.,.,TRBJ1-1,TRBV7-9,TGTGCCAGCAGCATCACGGGGGCCGTCACTGAAGCTTTCTTT,CASSITGAVTEAFF
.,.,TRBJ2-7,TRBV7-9,TGTGCCAGCAGCTTAGCGCCCCCAAATCCCTACGAGCAGTACTTC,CASSLAPPNPYEQYF
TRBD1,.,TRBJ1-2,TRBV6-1,TGTGCCAGCAGCTCTTTATCGGCGGGGACAGGTGTATCTGGCTACACCTTC,CASSSLSAGTGVSGYTF
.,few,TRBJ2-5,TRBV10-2,TGCGCCAGCAGTGGGCCCCCCATTGGGAACCAAGAGACCCAGTACTTC,CASSGPPIGNQETQYF
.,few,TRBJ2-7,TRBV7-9,TGTGCCAGCAGCCCGGGACGGACCTCCTACGAGCAGTACTTC,CASSPGRTSYEQYF
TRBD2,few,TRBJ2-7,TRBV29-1,TGCAGCGTTGAAACTAGCGGGGTAGTAAACGTTCAGTACTTC,CSVETSGVVNVQYF
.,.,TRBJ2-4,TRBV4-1,TGCGCCAGCAGCCAAGTCCCAATTGACCCGTGGGGTAAAGGCAATAACATTCAGTACTTC,CASSQVPIDPWGKGNNIQYF
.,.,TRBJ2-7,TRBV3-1,TGTGCCAGCAGCCATTCAGTGTTCTCCTACGAGCAGTACTTC,CASSHSVFSYEQYF
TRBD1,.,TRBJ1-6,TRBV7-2,TGTGCCAGCACCTACAAGGGACAGGGGTCACCCCTCCACTTT,CASTYKGQGSPLHF
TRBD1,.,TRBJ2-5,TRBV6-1,TGTGCCAGCAGTGATACCGGGACAGGGGTCAATGAGCAGTACTTC,CASSDTGTGVNEQYF
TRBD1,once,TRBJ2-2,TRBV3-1,TGTGCCAGAGCATATAAACCTAGGGACAGGGTGGTAGGGAACACCGGGGAGCTGTTTTTT,CARAYKPRDRVVGNTGELFF
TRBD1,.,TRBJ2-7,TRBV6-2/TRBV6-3,TGTGCCAGCAGTCCCGGGACAGGCCTTAGGGACGAGCAGTACTTC,CASSPGTGLRDEQYF
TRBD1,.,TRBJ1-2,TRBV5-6,TGTGCCAGCAGCTTGTCCATCGACAGGGACTATGGCTACACCTTC,CASSLSIDRDYGYTF
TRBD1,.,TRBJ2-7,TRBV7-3,TGTGCCAGCAGTCAAACCGGGGACAGAAGGAATGAGCAGTACTTC,CASSQTGDRRNEQYF
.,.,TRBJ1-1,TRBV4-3,TGCGCCAGCAGCCAAGATCTGGCCTCGCGGGCCCCTGAAGCTTTCTTT,CASSQDLASRAPEAFF
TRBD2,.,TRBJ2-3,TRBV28,TGTGCCAGCAGCCGACGACTAGCGGGGTGGATAGATACGCAGTATTTT,CASSRRLAGWIDTQYF
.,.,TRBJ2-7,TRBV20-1,TGCAGTGCTAGTTACAGGGCAGAGCAGTACTTC,CSASYRAEQYF
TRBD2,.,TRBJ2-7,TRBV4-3,TGCGCCAGCAGCCAAGAAGGCGGGGGGCACTACGAGCAGTACTTC,CASSQEGGGHYEQYF
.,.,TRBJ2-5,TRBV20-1,TGCAGTGCTAGTACCAGGGCCCCGTACCAAGAGACCCAGTACTTC,CSASTRAPYQETQYF
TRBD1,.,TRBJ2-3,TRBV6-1,TGTGCCAGCAGTCGACAGGGGACACCTGCTTCAGGTACGCAGTATTTT,CASSRQGTPASGTQYF
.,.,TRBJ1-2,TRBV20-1,TGCAGTGCTAGAGATACAGGGTGGTATGGCTACACCTTC,CSARDTGWYGYTF
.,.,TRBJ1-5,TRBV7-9,TGTGCCAGCAGCCCATCGGGGCGTCCAGGGCATCAGCCCCAGCATTTT,CASSPSGRPGHQPQHF
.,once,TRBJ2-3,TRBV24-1,TGTGCCCCCAGTGATCCAAGGAGGGCAGATACGCAGTATTTT,CAPSDPRRADTQYF
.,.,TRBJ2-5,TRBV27,TGTGCCAGCAGTGCCGCCCGTGAGACCCAGTACTTC,CASSAARETQYF
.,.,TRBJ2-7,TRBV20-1,TGCAGTGCTAGAGATTGGGGGGAGTGCCCCTACGAGCAGTACTTC,CSARDWGECPYEQYF
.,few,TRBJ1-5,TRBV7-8,TGTGCCAGCAGCTTAGTTCAGAGCAATCAGCCCCAGCATTTT,CASSLVQSNQPQHF
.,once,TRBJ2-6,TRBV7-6,TGTGCCAGCAGCTTAGCGCCATACAGGAACTCTGGGGCCAACGTCCTGACTTTC,CASSLAPYRNSGANVLTF
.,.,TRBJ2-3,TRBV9,TGTGCCAGCAGCGTAGAGACCTCCTGGCACACAGATACGCAGTATTTT,CASSVETSWHTDTQYF